This TCR beta chain was obtained from a study of neurological immune-mediated disorders. The ends were cut back, 10 bases at V and 7 bases at J, with 13 bases in the middle. This CDR3 has 11 residues. cDNA was made by 5'RACE with 10-nucleotide random UMIs. TCRdb itself ran the 5' RACE reads through MiXCR, one entry per CDR3 protein. The data hold 87,000 or so distinct CDR3 sequences, with 3% to 4% observed a single time. The sample holds many counts of this clonotype. The sample taken for sequencing was PBMCs. The TCR sequence derives from a woman aged 50 to 65 with multiple sclerosis. The chain combines TRBV12-3 or TRBV12-4 with TRBJ2-5; a weak D match, TRBD1 (5 bases). The CDR3 bases are TGTGCCATCTTTTTAAGGGGGACCCAGTACTTC. Amino acid sequence: CAIFLRGTQYF.